The 4 T cell receptor beta chains given below trace back to one sample, sequenced in a study of blood T cells in healthy people across ages. For the second PCR, which ran for about 6 to 12 cycles, a sample-barcoded 5' primer and a J-beta primer mix were used. TCRdb re-analysed the 5' RACE reads in MiXCR, keeping a single row per CDR3 protein. The sample has about 830,000 distinct CDR3 sequences; roughly 60% are singletons. Sequences were obtained from blood. Receptors originate from a man aged 30 to 39 in good health.

V and J are TRBV7-2 and TRBJ2-1; 14 bases fit TRBD2. Germline V lookup: CDR1 SGHTA, CDR2 FQGNSA. The ends lost 3 bases at V and 9 bases at J; junction bases unmatched: 4. The CDR3 length is 15 residues. The CDR3 region is CASSLTSGGESEQFF. The CDR3 DNA sequence: TGTGCCAGCAGCTTGACTAGCGGGGGGGAGAGTGAGCAGTTCTTC.

This clonotype has ten or more counts. The rearrangement uses TRBV28 and TRBJ2-3; D is ambiguous. Germline V gene lookup returns CDR1 MDHEN and CDR2 SYDVKM. CDR3 length equals 10 residues. Trimming took 8 bases from V and 9 from J, leaving 9 bases between them. The CDR3 coding sequence is TGTGCCAGCGCCGGAAGGACGCAGTATTTT. This translates into CASAGRTQYF.

This clonotype was seen just once. The chain combines TRBV15 with TRBJ2-5; D is uncertain. The germline gives CDR1 LNHNV, CDR2 YYDKDF (reference sequence). The germline V and J ends were trimmed by 1 base and 1 base, with 4 bases remaining between them. The CDR3 extends over 13 amino acids. The CDR3 DNA reads as TGTGCCACCAGCAGAGCCCCCCAAGAGACCCAGTACTTC. Its protein is CATSRAPQETQYF. Together with reference TRBV15 and TRBJ2-5, the CDR3 gives the full variable domain: DAMVIQNPRYQVTQFGKPVTLSCSQTLNHNVMYWYQQKSSQAPKLLFHYYDKDFNNEADTPDNFQSRRPNTSFCFLDIRSPGLGDTAMYLCATSRAPQETQYFGPGTRLLVL.

The chain recombines TRBV20-1 with TRBJ2-5, with TRBD2 matching 10 bases. J lost 2 bases, V lost 6 bases, and 9 bases had no gene match. The CDR3 totals 15 residues. CDR1 is DFQATT, CDR2 SNEGSKA, per germline (reference sequence). This CDR3 is CSALLAGEPQETQYF. Here the CDR3 DNA reads TGCAGTGCCCTGCTAGCGGGGGAACCTCAAGAGACCCAGTACTTC.